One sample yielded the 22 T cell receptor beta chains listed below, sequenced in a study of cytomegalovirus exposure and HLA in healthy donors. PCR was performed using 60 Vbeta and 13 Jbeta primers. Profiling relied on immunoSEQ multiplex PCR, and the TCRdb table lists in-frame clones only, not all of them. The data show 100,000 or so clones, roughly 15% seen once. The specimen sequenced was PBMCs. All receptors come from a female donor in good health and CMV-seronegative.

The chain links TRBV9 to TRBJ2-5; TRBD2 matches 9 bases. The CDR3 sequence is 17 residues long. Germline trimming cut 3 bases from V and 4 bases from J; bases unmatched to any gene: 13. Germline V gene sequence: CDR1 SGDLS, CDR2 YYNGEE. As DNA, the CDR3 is TGTGCCAGCAGCGCAGGGCTAGCGGGATCAGGATCAGAGACCCAGTACTTC. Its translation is CASSAGLAGSGSETQYF.

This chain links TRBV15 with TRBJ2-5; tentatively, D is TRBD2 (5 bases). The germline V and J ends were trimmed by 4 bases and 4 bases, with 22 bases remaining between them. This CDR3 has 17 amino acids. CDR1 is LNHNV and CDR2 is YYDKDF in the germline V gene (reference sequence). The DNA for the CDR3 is TGTGCCACCAGCAAGCGAACAAGAGGGCTCGTTGGAGAGACCCAGTACTTC. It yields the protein CATSKRTRGLVGETQYF.

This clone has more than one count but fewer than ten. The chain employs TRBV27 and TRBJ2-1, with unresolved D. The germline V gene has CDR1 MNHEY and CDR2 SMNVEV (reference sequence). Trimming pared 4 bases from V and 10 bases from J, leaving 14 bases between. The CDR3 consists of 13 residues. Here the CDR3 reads CASSSPTRYEQFF. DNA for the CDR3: TGTGCCAGCAGTTCCCCAACTCGATACGAGCAGTTCTTC.

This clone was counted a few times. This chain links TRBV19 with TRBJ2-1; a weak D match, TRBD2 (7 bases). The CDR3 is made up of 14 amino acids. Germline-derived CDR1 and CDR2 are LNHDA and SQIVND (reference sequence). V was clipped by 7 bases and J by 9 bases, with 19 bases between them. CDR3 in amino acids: CASKGGGGLGEQFF. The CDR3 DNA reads TGTGCCAGTAAGGGAGGGGGGGGCTTAGGTGAGCAGTTCTTC. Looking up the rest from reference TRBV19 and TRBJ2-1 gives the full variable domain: DGGITQSPKYLFRKEGQNVTLSCEQNLNHDAMYWYRQDPGQGLRLIYYSQIVNDFQKGDIAEGYSVSREKKESFPLTVTSAQKNPTAFYLCASKGGGGLGEQFFGPGTRLTVL.

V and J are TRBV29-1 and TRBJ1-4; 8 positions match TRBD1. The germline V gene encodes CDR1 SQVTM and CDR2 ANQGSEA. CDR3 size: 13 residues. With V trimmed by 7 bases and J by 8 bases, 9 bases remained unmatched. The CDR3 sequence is CSAQGARGEKLFF. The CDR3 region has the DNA TGCAGCGCCCAGGGGGCACGGGGGGAAAAACTGTTTTTT.

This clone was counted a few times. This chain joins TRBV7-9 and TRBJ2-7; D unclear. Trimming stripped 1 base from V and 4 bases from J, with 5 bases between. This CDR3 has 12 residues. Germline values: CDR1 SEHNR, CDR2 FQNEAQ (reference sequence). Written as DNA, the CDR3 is TGTGCCAGCAGCTTAGATGTATACGAGCAGTACTTC. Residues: CASSLDVYEQYF.

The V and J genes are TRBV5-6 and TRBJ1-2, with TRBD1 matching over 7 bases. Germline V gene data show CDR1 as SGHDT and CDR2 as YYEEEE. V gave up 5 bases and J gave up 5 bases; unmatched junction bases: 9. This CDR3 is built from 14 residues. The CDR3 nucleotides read TGTGCCAGCAGTTTTGCCGGGACAGAATATGGCTACACCTTC. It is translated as CASSFAGTEYGYTF.

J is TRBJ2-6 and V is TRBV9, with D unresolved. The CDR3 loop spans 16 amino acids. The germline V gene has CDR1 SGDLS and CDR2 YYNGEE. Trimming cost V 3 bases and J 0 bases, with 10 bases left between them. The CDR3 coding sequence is TGTGCCAGCAGCGGCCAGGAAGACTCTGGGGCCAACGTCCTGACTTTC. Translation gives CASSGQEDSGANVLTF.

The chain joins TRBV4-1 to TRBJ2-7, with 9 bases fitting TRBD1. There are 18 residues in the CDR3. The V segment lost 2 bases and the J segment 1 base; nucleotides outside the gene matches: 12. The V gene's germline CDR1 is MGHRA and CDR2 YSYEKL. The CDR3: CASSQQPGQGVGSYEQYF. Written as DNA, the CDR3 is TGCGCCAGCAGCCAACAACCGGGACAGGGCGTCGGGTCCTACGAGCAGTACTTC.

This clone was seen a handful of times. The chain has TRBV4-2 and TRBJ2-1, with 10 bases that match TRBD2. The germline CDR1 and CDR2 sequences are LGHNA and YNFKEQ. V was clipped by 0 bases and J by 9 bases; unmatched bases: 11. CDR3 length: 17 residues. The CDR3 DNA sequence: TGTGCCAGCAGCCAAGATCTATCTAGCGGGAGTATGATTGAGCAGTTCTTC. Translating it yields CASSQDLSSGSMIEQFF.

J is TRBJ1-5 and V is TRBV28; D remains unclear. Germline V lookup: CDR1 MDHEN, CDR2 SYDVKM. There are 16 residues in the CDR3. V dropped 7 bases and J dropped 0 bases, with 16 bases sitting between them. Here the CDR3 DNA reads TGTGCCAGCATCATGTCCGGTCTCTATAGCAATCAGCCCCAGCATTTT. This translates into CASIMSGLYSNQPQHF.

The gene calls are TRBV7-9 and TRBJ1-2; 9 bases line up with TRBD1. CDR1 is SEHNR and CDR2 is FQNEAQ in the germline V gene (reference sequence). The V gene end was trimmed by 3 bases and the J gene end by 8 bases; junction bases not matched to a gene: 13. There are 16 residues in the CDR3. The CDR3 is CASSFRTGDPSGGYTF. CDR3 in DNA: TGTGCCAGCAGCTTTAGGACAGGGGACCCTTCCGGGGGCTACACCTTC.

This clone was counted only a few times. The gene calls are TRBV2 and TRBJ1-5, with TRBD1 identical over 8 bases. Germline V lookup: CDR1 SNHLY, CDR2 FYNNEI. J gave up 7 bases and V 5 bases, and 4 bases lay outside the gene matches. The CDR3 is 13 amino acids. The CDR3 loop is CASSLYRGQPQHF. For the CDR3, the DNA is TGTGCCAGCAGTCTTTACAGGGGGCAGCCCCAGCATTTT.

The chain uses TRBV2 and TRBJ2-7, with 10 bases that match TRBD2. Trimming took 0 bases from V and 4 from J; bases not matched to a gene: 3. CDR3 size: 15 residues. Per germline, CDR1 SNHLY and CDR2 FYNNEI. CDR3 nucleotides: TGTGCCAGCAGTGAAGCTCTAGCGGGAGTTTACGAGCAGTACTTC. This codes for CASSEALAGVYEQYF.

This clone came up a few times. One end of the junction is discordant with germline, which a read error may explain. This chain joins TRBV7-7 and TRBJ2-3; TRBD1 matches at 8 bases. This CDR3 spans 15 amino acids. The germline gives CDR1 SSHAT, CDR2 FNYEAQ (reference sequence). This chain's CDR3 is CASSPGTGGADTQYF. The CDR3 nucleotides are TGTGCTAGCAGCCCAGGTACAGGGGGTGCAGATACGCAGTATTTT.

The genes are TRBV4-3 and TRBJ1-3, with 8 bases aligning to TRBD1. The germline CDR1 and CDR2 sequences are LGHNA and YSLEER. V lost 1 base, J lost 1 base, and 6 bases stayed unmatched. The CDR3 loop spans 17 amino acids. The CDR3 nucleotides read TGCGCCAGCAGCCAAGCTCATCAGGGGGCGTCTGGAAACACCATATATTTT. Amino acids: CASSQAHQGASGNTIYF.

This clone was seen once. CDR3 sequence reads: CASSGIPQGADQPQHF. The CDR3 DNA reads TGCGCCAGCAGTGGGATCCCCCAGGGGGCTGATCAGCCCCAGCATTTT. The chain joins TRBV10-2 to TRBJ1-5; 8 bases agree with TRBD1. Trimming removed 4 bases from V and 5 bases from J; junction bases left unmatched: 10. Germline assignment: CDR1 WSHSY and CDR2 SAAADI. The CDR3 contains 16 residues.

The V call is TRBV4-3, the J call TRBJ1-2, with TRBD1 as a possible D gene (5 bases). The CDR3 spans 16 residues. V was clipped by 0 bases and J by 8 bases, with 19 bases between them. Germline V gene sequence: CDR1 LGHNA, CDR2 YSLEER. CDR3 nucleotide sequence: TGCGCCAGCAGCCAAGAGCGGAGCAGGGAAGGTCGGGGCTACACCTTC. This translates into CASSQERSREGRGYTF.

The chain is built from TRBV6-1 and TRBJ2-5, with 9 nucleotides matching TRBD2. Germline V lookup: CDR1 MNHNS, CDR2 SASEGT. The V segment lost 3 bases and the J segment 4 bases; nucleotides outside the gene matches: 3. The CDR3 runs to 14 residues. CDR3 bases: TGTGCCAGCAGTGATGGTAGCGGGGGAGAGACCCAGTACTTC. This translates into CASSDGSGGETQYF.

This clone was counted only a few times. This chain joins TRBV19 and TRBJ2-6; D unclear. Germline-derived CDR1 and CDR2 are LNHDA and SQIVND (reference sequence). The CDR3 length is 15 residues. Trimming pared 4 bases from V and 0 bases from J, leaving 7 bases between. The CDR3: CASSTYSSGANVLTF. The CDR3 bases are TGTGCCAGTAGTACATACAGCTCTGGGGCCAACGTCCTGACTTTC.

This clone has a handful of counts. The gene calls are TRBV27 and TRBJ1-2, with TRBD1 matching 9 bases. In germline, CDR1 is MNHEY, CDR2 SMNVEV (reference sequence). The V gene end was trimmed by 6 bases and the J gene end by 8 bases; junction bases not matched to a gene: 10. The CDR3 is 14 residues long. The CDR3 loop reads CASRATGGWEGYTF. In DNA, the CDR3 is TGTGCCAGCAGGGCTACAGGGGGCTGGGAGGGCTACACCTTC.

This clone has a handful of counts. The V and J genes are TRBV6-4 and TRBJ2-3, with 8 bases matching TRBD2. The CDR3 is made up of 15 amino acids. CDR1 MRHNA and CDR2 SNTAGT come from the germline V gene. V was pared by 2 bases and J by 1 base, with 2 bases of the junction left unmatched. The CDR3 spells CASSDGAGGTDTQYF. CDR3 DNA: TGTGCCAGCAGTGACGGAGCGGGGGGCACAGATACGCAGTATTTT.